This passage covers 28 T cell receptor beta chains from one sample sequenced in a study of neurological immune-mediated disorders. One entry per CDR3 protein, called by TCRdb with MiXCR from the 5' RACE reads. The sample has about 62,000 distinct CDR3 sequences, 3.5% to 4.5% seen once. The material sequenced was PBMCs. These receptors were taken from a woman between 50 and 59 years old with multiple sclerosis.

This clonotype was counted ten times or more. The genes are TRBV7-8 and TRBJ1-1, with D uncertain. Trimming shortened V by 5 bases and J by 1 base, and 8 bases separated the two germline ends. The CDR3 has 13 amino acids. Germline CDR1 SGHVS, CDR2 FQNEAQ. CDR3 DNA: TGTGCCAGCAGCATACAGCCGAACACTGAAGCTTTCTTT. Amino acids: CASSIQPNTEAFF.

This clonotype was seen at least ten times. This chain joins TRBV5-5 and TRBJ2-1; D gene uncertain. Germline V gives CDR1 SGHKS, CDR2 YYEKEE (reference sequence). This CDR3 region has 14 residues. V lost 2 bases to trimming and J lost 6 bases, with 12 bases between them. The CDR3 DNA is TGTGCCAGCAGCTTCCCCCCAATCACCAATGAGCAGTTCTTC. Translation: CASSFPPITNEQFF.

V is TRBV20-1 and J is TRBJ2-7; 12 bases are a match to TRBD2. Unmatched junction bases numbered 7, after V lost 6 bases and J lost 4 bases. The CDR3 is 14 residues long. Germline lookup yields CDR1 DFQATT and CDR2 SNEGSKA (reference sequence). The DNA of the CDR3 is TGCAGTGCAATCAGGACTAGCGGGAATTACGAGCAGTACTTC. Its translation is CSAIRTSGNYEQYF.

This clonotype was recorded at least ten times. This chain joins TRBV20-1 and TRBJ1-5; possibly TRBD1 for D (6 bases). The CDR3 contains 14 residues. V shed 1 base and J shed 2 bases, with 9 bases lying between them. CDR1 and CDR2 from the germline V gene are DFQATT and SNEGSKA (reference sequence). The DNA for the CDR3 is TGCAGTGCTAGAGCGACAGGCCGCAATCAGCCCCAGCATTTT. Translation gives CSARATGRNQPQHF.

This clonotype was counted ten times or more. The chain employs TRBV9 and TRBJ2-7; TRBD2 is a possible D gene (6 bases). The length of the CDR3 is 14 residues. Germline V CDR1 and CDR2: SGDLS, YYNGEE. Trimming left V 4 bases short and J 4 bases short, with 15 bases between. CDR3 amino acids: CASSPGVYPYEQYF. In DNA, the CDR3 is TGTGCCAGCAGCCCGGGAGTTTACCCGTACGAGCAGTACTTC.

This clonotype was picked up many times. This chain uses TRBV11-2 with TRBJ1-4, with D possibly being TRBD1 (5 bases). The CDR3 is 17 amino acids. From germline, CDR1 is SGHAT and CDR2 FQNNGV. Trimming took off 4 bases at V and 12 bases at J, with 27 bases between the two ends. CDR3 in DNA: TGTGCCAGCAGCTCCCTCGGGGCCGCCGTGATTTATGAGGAACTGTTTTTT. The encoded protein is CASSSLGAAVIYEELFF.

This clonotype was counted many times. This chain connects TRBV4-3 to TRBJ2-6; D remains ambiguous. The CDR3 length is 15 residues. V lost 4 bases to trimming and J lost 1 base, with 8 bases between them. Germline V gene sequence: CDR1 LGHNA, CDR2 YSLEER. This chain's CDR3 is CASSRVESGANVLTF. CDR3 DNA: TGCGCCAGCAGCCGCGTTGAATCTGGGGCCAACGTCCTGACTTTC.

This clonotype has a count of ten or more. This sequence joins TRBV29-1 and TRBJ1-1; 8 bases fit TRBD1. The length of the CDR3 is 12 residues. The germline V gene has CDR1 SQVTM and CDR2 ANQGSEA. The J segment lost 5 bases and the V segment lost 7 bases, leaving 6 bases of the junction unmatched. Here the CDR3 DNA reads TGCAGCGCCTCAGGGGGCCGAACTGAAGCTTTCTTT. This gives the protein CSASGGRTEAFF.

This clonotype was seen many times. The chain joins TRBV7-9 to TRBJ1-1; 7 nucleotides agree with TRBD1. The CDR3 totals 11 residues. CDR1 is SEHNR, CDR2 FQNEAQ, per germline (reference sequence). With 7 bases clipped from V and 7 bases from J, the junction kept 3 bases outside the gene matches. CDR3 residues: CASTDRVEAFF. The CDR3 DNA follows: TGTGCCAGCACTGACAGGGTTGAAGCTTTCTTT.

The sample holds many counts of this clonotype. The chain carries TRBV20-1 and TRBJ1-1, with D possibly being TRBD1 (5 bases). Trimming took 6 bases from V and 4 from J, leaving 12 bases between them. CDR1 DFQATT and CDR2 SNEGSKA come from the germline V gene (reference sequence). This CDR3 has 12 amino acids. The CDR3 nucleotides read TGCAGTGCCCACCGGCAGGGCACTGAAGCTTTCTTT. Translation: CSAHRQGTEAFF.

This clonotype came up many times. CDR3 sequence reads: CASSVGGTGAYNEQFF. In nucleotides, the CDR3 is TGCGCCAGCAGCGTAGGTGGGACAGGGGCATACAATGAGCAGTTCTTC. The genes are TRBV5-1 and TRBJ2-1; 10 nucleotides line up with TRBD1. The CDR3 spans 16 residues. V trimming: 4 bases; J trimming: 4 bases; junction bases outside the gene matches: 8. Germline-derived CDR1 and CDR2 are SGHRS and YFSETQ.

This clonotype was recorded at least ten times. This chain uses TRBV25-1 with TRBJ2-6, with D unresolved. Trimming stripped 8 bases from V and 0 bases from J, with 14 bases between. Germline-derived CDR1 and CDR2 are MGHDK and SYGVNS. This CDR3 spans 16 amino acids. CDR3 nucleotide sequence: TGTGCCAGCCAGAAGGGAATCAGCTCTGGGGCCAACGTCCTGACTTTC. Its translation: CASQKGISSGANVLTF.

This clonotype was seen a few times. The J gene is TRBJ2-1, the V gene TRBV4-3, with 12 bases matching TRBD2. Germline loops: CDR1 LGHNA, CDR2 YSLEER. V gave up 4 bases and J gave up 8 bases; unmatched junction bases: 9. The CDR3 extends over 16 amino acids. CDR3 sequence reads: CASSPVTSGRGDEQFF. In DNA, the CDR3 is TGCGCCAGCAGCCCCGTGACTAGCGGGAGAGGGGATGAGCAGTTCTTC.

This clonotype has ten or more counts. The genes are TRBV2 and TRBJ2-2; 9 bases fit TRBD2. With 11 bases clipped from V and 5 bases from J, the junction kept 12 bases outside the gene matches. This CDR3 comprises 15 residues. Germline V gene data show CDR1 as SNHLY and CDR2 as FYNNEI. The CDR3 coding sequence is TGTGCCGCCAAGGGGCGGGAGGGCCTTACCGGGGAGCTGTTTTTT. Encoded protein: CAAKGREGLTGELFF.

This clonotype was picked up many times. This sequence joins TRBV10-3 and TRBJ2-7; D is ambiguous. The CDR3 spans 12 residues. V was trimmed by 3 bases and J by 3 bases, leaving 6 bases between them. Germline CDR1 reads ENHRY; CDR2 reads SYGVKD. CDR3 sequence reads: CAISEGNYEQYF. The CDR3 DNA reads as TGTGCCATCAGTGAAGGGAACTACGAGCAGTACTTC.

At least ten counts were recorded for this clonotype. The V gene is TRBV5-8, the J gene TRBJ2-5; no definite D call. Germline V gene lookup returns CDR1 SGHTS and CDR2 YDEGEE. The CDR3 totals 15 residues. Trimming left V 2 bases short and J 0 bases short, with 11 bases between. The CDR3 nucleotides are TGTGCCAGCAGCTTCGGCAGAACCTACCAAGAGACCCAGTACTTC. Translated, it gives CASSFGRTYQETQYF.

The rearrangement joins TRBV7-3 to TRBJ2-3; TRBD2 aligns across 8 bases. This CDR3 spans 15 amino acids. Germline V gives CDR1 SGHTA, CDR2 FQGTGA. V lost 5 bases to trimming and J lost 1 base; unmatched junction nucleotides: 5. This CDR3 reads CASSLSGSGTDTQYF. The CDR3 coding sequence is TGTGCCAGCAGCCTCAGCGGGAGTGGCACAGATACGCAGTATTTT.

This clonotype showed up many times. The chain is built from TRBV7-2 and TRBJ2-5; D is unclear. The CDR3 covers 14 residues. V lost 4 bases and J lost 1, with 10 bases in between. Germline CDR1 reads SGHTA; CDR2 reads FQGNSA. CDR3 loop: CASSYGPAQETQYF. The DNA of the CDR3 is TGTGCCAGCAGCTATGGACCAGCCCAAGAGACCCAGTACTTC.

This chain links TRBV7-2 with TRBJ1-1; D is unclear. Germline V lookup: CDR1 SGHTA, CDR2 FQGNSA. Trimming stripped 1 base from V and 6 bases from J, with 6 bases between. The CDR3 runs to 12 residues. In nucleotides, the CDR3 is TGTGCCAGCAGCTTAGATTACGCTGAAGCTTTCTTT. This codes for CASSLDYAEAFF.

This clonotype was recorded a few times. The rearrangement links TRBV7-9 to TRBJ1-1; TRBD1 matches 12 bases. Germline CDR1 SEHNR, CDR2 FQNEAQ (reference sequence). The CDR3 length is 16 residues. Trimming removed 4 bases from V and 7 bases from J; junction bases left unmatched: 10. The CDR3, as DNA: TGTGCCAGCAGCTCCTCCGCCGGGACAGGGGGCAATGAAGCTTTCTTT. As protein: CASSSSAGTGGNEAFF.

The sample holds many counts of this clonotype. The chain joins TRBV20-1 to TRBJ1-2; the D gene is possibly TRBD1 (5 bases). The CDR3 runs 14 residues. Per germline, CDR1 DFQATT and CDR2 SNEGSKA (reference sequence). The V and J ends lost 2 bases and 8 bases respectively, with 18 bases between them. The CDR3 is CSARLSPGSGGYTF. The CDR3 DNA reads as TGCAGTGCTAGACTAAGCCCAGGGAGCGGCGGCTACACCTTC.

This clonotype showed up many times. V usage is TRBV5-6 and J usage is TRBJ2-1; 11 nucleotides match TRBD1. The CDR3 is made up of 15 amino acids. CDR1 and CDR2 from the germline V gene are SGHDT and YYEEEE. The trim removed 2 bases at V and 10 bases at J, leaving 8 bases unmatched. CDR3 in amino acids: CASSLPGQGVGEQFF. In DNA, the CDR3 is TGTGCCAGCAGCTTACCGGGACAGGGGGTTGGCGAGCAGTTCTTC.

There are many counts of this clonotype. The rearrangement links TRBV5-5 to TRBJ2-7, with 7 bases matching TRBD1. Germline CDR1 and CDR2: SGHKS and YYEKEE (reference sequence). The CDR3 sequence is 14 residues long. The trim removed 4 bases at V and 2 bases at J, leaving 6 bases unmatched. DNA of the CDR3: TGTGCCAGCAGCCGCCGGGACAGAGCCTACGAGCAGTACTTC. This codes for CASSRRDRAYEQYF.

Many counts were recorded for this clonotype. The V gene is TRBV28, the J gene TRBJ1-1, with D maybe TRBD1 (5 bases). This CDR3 region has 14 residues. V was pared by 6 bases and J by 4 bases, with 15 bases between. Germline CDR1 reads MDHEN; CDR2 reads SYDVKM. The chain's CDR3 is CASSNQGRSTEAFF. In DNA, the CDR3 is TGTGCCAGCAGCAATCAGGGAAGGAGCACTGAAGCTTTCTTT.

The table lists this clonotype with many counts. The chain uses TRBV11-2 and TRBJ2-7; TRBD2 agrees at 9 bases. From germline, CDR1 is SGHAT and CDR2 FQNNGV. Trimming took 0 bases from V and 9 from J; bases not matched to a gene: 12. CDR3 length: 16 residues. CDR3 loop: CASSLDLAGPGLGQYF. CDR3 bases: TGTGCCAGCAGCTTAGACCTAGCGGGACCTGGGTTGGGGCAGTACTTC.

This clonotype showed up many times. The chain has TRBV14 and TRBJ1-3; TRBD1 matches 10 bases. The CDR3 is made up of 16 amino acids. The V gene's germline CDR1 is SGHDN and CDR2 FVKESK. Trimming cost V 1 base and J 4 bases; bases outside gene matches: 4. The CDR3 coding sequence is TGTGCCAGCAGCCAAGCGACAGGGGGCCTGGGAAACACCATATATTTT. It codes for CASSQATGGLGNTIYF.

This clonotype showed up many times. V gene TRBV3-1 combines with J gene TRBJ2-1; 10 bases align to TRBD1. With V trimmed by 6 bases and J by 2 bases, 4 bases remained unmatched. CDR3 length: 15 amino acids. CDR1 and CDR2 (germline): LGHDT, YNNKEL (reference sequence). CDR3 DNA sequence: TGTGCCAGCAGTTACGGGACAGGGGCCTACAATGAGCAGTTCTTC. Its protein is CASSYGTGAYNEQFF.

This clonotype was seen at least ten times. V and J are TRBV4-3 and TRBJ2-3; 9 nucleotides line up with TRBD2. Germline CDR1 LGHNA, CDR2 YSLEER. CDR3 length: 17 amino acids. Trimming cost V 0 bases and J 0 bases; bases outside gene matches: 4. The CDR3 sequence: CASSQDFAGGSTDTQYF. For the CDR3, the DNA is TGCGCCAGCAGCCAAGATTTCGCGGGAGGGAGCACAGATACGCAGTATTTT.